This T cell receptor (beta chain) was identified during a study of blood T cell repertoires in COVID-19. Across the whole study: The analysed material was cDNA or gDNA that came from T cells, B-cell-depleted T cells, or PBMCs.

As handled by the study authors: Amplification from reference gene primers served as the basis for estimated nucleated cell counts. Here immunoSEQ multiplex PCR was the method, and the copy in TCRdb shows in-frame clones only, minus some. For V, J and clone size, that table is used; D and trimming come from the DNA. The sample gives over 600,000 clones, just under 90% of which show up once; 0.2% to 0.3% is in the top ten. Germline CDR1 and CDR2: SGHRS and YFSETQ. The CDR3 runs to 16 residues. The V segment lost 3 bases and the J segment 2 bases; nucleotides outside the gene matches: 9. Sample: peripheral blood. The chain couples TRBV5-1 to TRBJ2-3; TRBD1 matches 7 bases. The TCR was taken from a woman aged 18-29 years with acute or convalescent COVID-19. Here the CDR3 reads CASSSTGNEHTDTQYF. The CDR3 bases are TGCGCCAGCAGCTCGACAGGGAATGAACACACAGATACGCAGTATTTT. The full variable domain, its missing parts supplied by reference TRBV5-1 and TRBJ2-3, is KAGVTQTPRYLIKTRGQQVTLSCSPISGHRSVSWYQQTPGQGLQFLFEYFSETQRNKGNFPGRFSGRQFSNSRSEMNVSTLELGDSALYLCASSSTGNEHTDTQYFGPGTRLTVL.